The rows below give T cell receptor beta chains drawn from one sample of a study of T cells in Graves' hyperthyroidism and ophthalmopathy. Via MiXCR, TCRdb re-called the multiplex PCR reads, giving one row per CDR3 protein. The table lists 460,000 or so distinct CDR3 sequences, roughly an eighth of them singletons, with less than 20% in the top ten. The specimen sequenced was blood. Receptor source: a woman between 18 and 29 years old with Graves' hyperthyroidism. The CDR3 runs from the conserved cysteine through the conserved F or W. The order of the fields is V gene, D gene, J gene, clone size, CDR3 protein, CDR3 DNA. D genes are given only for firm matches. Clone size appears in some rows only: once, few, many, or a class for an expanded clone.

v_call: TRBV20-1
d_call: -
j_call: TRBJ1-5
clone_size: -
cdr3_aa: CSAQAYSNQSQHF
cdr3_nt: TGCAGTGCACAGGCCTATAGCAATCAGTCCCAGCATTTT

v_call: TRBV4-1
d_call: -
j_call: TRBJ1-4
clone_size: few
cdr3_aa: CASSQDRSADRNEKLFF
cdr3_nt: TGCGCCAGCAGCCAAGATCGGAGTGCAGACCGTAATGAAAAACTGTTTTTT

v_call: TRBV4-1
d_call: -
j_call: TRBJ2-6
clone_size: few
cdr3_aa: CASSQQGWISGANVLTF
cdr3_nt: TGCGCCAGCAGCCAACAGGGTTGGATCTCTGGGGCCAACGTCCTGACTTTC

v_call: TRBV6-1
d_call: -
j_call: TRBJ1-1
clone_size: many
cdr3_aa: CATQRPNTEAFF
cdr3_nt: TGTGCCACGCAAAGACCGAACACTGAAGCTTTCTTT

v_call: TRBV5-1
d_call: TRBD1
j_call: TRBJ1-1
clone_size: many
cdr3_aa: CASSHGTGNTEAFF
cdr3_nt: TGCGCCAGCAGCCACGGGACAGGGAACACTGAAGCTTTCTTT

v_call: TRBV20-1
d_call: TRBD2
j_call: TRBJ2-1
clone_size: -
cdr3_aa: CSAREGTSGLLSSYNEQFF
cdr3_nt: TGCAGTGCTAGAGAAGGGACTAGCGGCCTTCTGAGCTCCTACAATGAGCAGTTCTTC

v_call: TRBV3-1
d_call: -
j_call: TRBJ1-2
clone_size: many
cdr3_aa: CASSQAGTNYGYTF
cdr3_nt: TGTGCCAGCAGCCAAGCAGGAACTAACTATGGCTACACCTTC

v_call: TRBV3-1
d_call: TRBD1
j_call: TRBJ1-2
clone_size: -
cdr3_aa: CASSQDHQGDYGYTF
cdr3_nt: TGTGCCAGCAGCCAAGATCACCAGGGGGACTATGGCTACACCTTC

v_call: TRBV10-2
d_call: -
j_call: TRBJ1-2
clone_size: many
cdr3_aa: CASSAEFLGDYTF
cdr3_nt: TGCGCCAGCAGTGCAGAGTTCCTTGGGGACTACACCTTC

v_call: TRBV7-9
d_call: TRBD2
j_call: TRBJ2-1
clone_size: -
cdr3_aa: CASLAGGPGGEQFF
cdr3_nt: TGTGCCAGCTTAGCGGGAGGGCCGGGGGGTGAGCAGTTCTTC

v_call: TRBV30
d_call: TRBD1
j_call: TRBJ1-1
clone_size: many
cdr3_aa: CAWNRGGTEAFF
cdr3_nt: TGTGCCTGGAACAGGGGAGGCACTGAAGCTTTCTTT

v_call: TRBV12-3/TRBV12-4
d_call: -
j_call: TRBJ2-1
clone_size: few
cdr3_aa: CASSLTPASYNEQFF
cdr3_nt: TGTGCCAGCAGTTTAACTCCTGCATCTTACAATGAGCAGTTCTTC

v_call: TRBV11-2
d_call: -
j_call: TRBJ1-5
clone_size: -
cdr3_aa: CASRLRASYSNQPQHF
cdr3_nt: TGTGCCAGCAGGCTCCGAGCGAGCTATAGCAATCAGCCCCAGCATTTT

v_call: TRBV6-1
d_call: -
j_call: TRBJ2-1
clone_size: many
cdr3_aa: CASRDGLTLNNEQFF
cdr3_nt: TGTGCCAGCAGGGACGGGCTTACCCTCAACAATGAGCAGTTCTTC

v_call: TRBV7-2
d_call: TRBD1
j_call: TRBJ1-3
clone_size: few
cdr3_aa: CASNRQGRRSGNTIYF
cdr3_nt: TGTGCCAGCAACAGACAGGGACGGCGCTCTGGAAACACCATATATTTT

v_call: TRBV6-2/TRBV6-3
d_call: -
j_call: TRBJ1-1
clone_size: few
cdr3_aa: CASSYSTARWEAEAFF
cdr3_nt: TGTGCCAGCAGTTACTCGACCGCCCGTTGGGAGGCTGAAGCTTTCTTT

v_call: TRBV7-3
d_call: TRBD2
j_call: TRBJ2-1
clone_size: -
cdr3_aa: CASSGTGTSGRNEQFF
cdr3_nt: TGTGCCAGCAGCGGAACCGGGACTAGCGGGAGAAATGAGCAGTTCTTC

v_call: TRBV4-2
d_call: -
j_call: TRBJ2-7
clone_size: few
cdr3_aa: CASSHGTGHKRRQYF
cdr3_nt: TGTGCCAGCAGCCATGGAACGGGGCACAAAAGGCGGCAGTACTTC

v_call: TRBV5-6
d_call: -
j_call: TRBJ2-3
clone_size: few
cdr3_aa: CASSLFGVSSTDTQYF
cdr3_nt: TGTGCCAGCAGCCTATTTGGAGTCTCTAGCACAGATACGCAGTATTTT

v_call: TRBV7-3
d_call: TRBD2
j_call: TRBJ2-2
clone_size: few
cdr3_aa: CASFTSGNTGELFF
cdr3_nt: TGTGCCAGCTTTACTAGCGGTAACACCGGGGAGCTGTTTTTT

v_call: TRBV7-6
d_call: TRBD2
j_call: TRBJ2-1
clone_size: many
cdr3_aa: CASSLEWVAGNEQFF
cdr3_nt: TGTGCCAGCAGCTTAGAGTGGGTAGCGGGTAATGAGCAGTTCTTC

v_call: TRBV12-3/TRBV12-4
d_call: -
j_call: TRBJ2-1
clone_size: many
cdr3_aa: CASSAASEDEQFF
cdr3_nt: TGTGCCAGCAGTGCAGCGAGTGAAGATGAGCAGTTCTTC

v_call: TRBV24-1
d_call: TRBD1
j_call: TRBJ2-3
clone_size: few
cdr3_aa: CATGGRGRMTDTQYF
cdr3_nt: TGTGCCACCGGAGGTAGGGGGCGAATGACAGATACGCAGTATTTT